This T cell receptor (beta chain) was captured in a study of regulatory T cells in long-lasting Graves disease. Study findings and constraints: Patients with persistent Graves' had lower TCR diversity than newly diagnosed patients. Among samples with persistent disease, TRBV28, TRBJ1-2 and TRBJ2-5 were favored.

Germline CDR1 reads MNHNS; CDR2 reads SASEGT. The V gene lost 1 base and the J gene lost 7 bases, with 10 bases spanning the gap. The CDR3 is 13 residues long. This clonotype was seen a few times. Its antigen is unknown. As for time point: persistent/refractory GD, antithyroid drugs over 5 years with positive TRAb. RNA extracted from PBMCs served as the sequencing template. To make TCR beta libraries, researchers used iRepertoire HTBI primers and Arm-PCR of CDR3 regions. TCRdb re-called the multiplex PCR reads with MiXCR, one entry per CDR3 protein. The data show over 650,000 distinct CDR3 sequences, with 25% to 35% seen just once and 42% held by the top ten.

Sequencing used peripheral blood mononuclear cells (PBMCs), obtained when the disease was refractory, from a patient treated with antithyroid drugs. This clonotype was obtained from a female donor with Graves disease. The genes are TRBV6-1 and TRBJ1-1; TRBD1 might be the D (6 bases). The CDR3 sequence: CASSEVGAGEAFF. In DNA, the CDR3 is TGTGCCAGCAGTGAAGTGGGGGCAGGTGAAGCTTTCTTT.